This T cell receptor (beta chain) was sequenced during a study of CD8+CD57+ T cells in acquired aplastic anemia. Study-wide context: The average for DNA from sorted CD4+ and CD8+ cells was around 3.4 ug. Researchers reported that healthy donors averaged approximately 10 million reads for CD4+ cells. Study results and caveats: Patients were compared with controls for CD8+ Simpson's diversity, and no significant difference emerged.

The CDR3 is 13 residues long. Germline V gene data show CDR1 as SEHNR and CDR2 as FQNEAQ (reference sequence). Researchers used genomic DNA as the template to profile TCR beta VDJ and CDR3. TCRdb re-analysed the reads in MiXCR, keeping a single row per CDR3 protein. The sample consists of about 420,000 distinct CDR3 sequences, 60% to 80% of them appearing once. As regards this clonotype: The antigen remains unidentified. The conserved closing phenylalanine or tryptophan is absent in this CDR3, likely reflecting a read error.

The chain links TRBV7-9 to TRBJ1-1; possibly TRBD1 for D (5 bases). This clonotype originated in a human donor in good health, serving as a control. Specimen: sorted CD4+, CD8+, or CD8+CD57+ T cells (not recorded which) from PBMCs. The chain's CDR3 is CASSTTREPDAFC. DNA for the CDR3: TGCGCCAGCAGTACCACCAGGGAACCTGATGCTTTCTGT.